Below, one T cell receptor beta chain is given with its context. This sample stems from a study of T cell changes during pregnancy in multiple sclerosis. Method: immunoSEQ multiplex PCR; TCRdb's copy keeps in-frame clones and lacks some. Of approximately 44,000 clones listed, 80% to 95% are singletons. The germline V gene has CDR1 LGHNA and CDR2 YSLEER. Trimming cost V 1 base and J 1 base; bases outside gene matches: 7. The CDR3 loop spans 17 amino acids. The material sequenced was CD4+ T cells from peripheral blood mononuclear cells, taken before pregnancy. This chain connects TRBV4-3 to TRBJ2-1; TRBD2 matches 7 bases. The TCR comes from a female donor with multiple sclerosis, enrolled in a pregnancy study. The chain's CDR3 is CASSQGEGGGSYNEQFF. As DNA, the CDR3 is TGCGCCAGCAGCCAAGGAGAGGGCGGGGGATCCTACAATGAGCAGTTCTTC.